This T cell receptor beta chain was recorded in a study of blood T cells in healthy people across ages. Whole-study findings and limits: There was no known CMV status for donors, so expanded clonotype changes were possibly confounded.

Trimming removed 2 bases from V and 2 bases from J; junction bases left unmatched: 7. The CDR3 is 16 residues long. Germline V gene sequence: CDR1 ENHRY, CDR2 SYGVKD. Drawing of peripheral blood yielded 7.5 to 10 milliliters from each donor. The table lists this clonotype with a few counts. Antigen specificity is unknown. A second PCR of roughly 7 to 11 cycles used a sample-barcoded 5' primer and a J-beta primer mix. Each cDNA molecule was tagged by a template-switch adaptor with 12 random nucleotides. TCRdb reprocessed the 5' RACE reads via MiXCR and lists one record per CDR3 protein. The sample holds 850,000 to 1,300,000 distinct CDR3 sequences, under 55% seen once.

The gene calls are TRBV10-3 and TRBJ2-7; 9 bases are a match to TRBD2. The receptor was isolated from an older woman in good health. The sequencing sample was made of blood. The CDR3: CAISEPRLAATYEQYF. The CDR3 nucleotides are TGTGCCATCAGTGAGCCGCGACTAGCGGCAACCTACGAGCAGTACTTC.